The rows below give T cell receptor beta chains drawn from one sample of a study of cytomegalovirus exposure and HLA in healthy donors. Method: immunoSEQ multiplex PCR; TCRdb's copy keeps in-frame clones and lacks some. The data contain tens of thousands of clones, around 60% of them seen just once; the ten biggest clones take up around 2%. Sequencing was performed on PBMCs. These TCRs come from a human donor in good health. CDR3s include the opening cysteine and the closing phenylalanine or tryptophan. A D gene is named only where the DNA matches it firmly. Size is omitted from some rows. Given values are once, few, many or a class for expanded clones.

v_call	clone_size	d_call	j_call	cdr3_aa	cdr3_nt
TRBV7-6	NA	TRBD1	TRBJ1-4	CASSWDRFNEKLFF	TGTGCCAGCAGCTGGGACAGGTTTAATGAAAAACTGTTTTTT
TRBV4-1	NA	TRBD1	TRBJ1-2	CASSLGPGQGLGGYTF	TGCGCCAGCAGCCTCGGCCCGGGACAGGGGTTAGGAGGCTACACCTTC
TRBV7-6	NA	NA	TRBJ2-2	CASSLLSMNTGELFF	TGTGCCAGCAGCTTGTTAAGCATGAACACCGGGGAGCTGTTTTTT
TRBV7-2	NA	NA	TRBJ1-2	CASSLDWGRVAGYTF	TGTGCCAGCAGCTTAGACTGGGGCAGGGTGGCCGGCTACACCTTC
TRBV30	NA	TRBD1	TRBJ2-7	CACSNQGDEQYF	TGTGCCTGTTCAAACCAGGGGGACGAGCAGTACTTC
TRBV5-4	few	TRBD1	TRBJ1-3	CASSLVGRGAGNTIYF	TGTGCCAGCAGCTTGGTTGGCAGGGGGGCTGGAAACACCATATATTTT
TRBV5-1	NA	TRBD2	TRBJ2-3	CASKTNSGGAPDTQYF	TGCGCCAGCAAGACTAATAGCGGGGGGGCGCCAGATACGCAGTATTTT
TRBV27	few	NA	TRBJ1-6	CASSRPNRPPGYNSPLHF	TGTGCCAGCAGCCGACCCAACAGGCCACCGGGCTATAATTCACCCCTCCACTTT
TRBV7-7	NA	NA	TRBJ2-3	CASSFSESSTDTQYF	TGTGCCAGCAGCTTCAGCGAGTCCAGTACAGATACGCAGTATTTT
TRBV5-1	few	NA	TRBJ1-1	CASSLLGVDTEAFF	TGCGCCAGCAGCTTGTTAGGGGTCGACACTGAAGCTTTCTTT
TRBV14	NA	TRBD1	TRBJ2-2	CASSPRGLYTGELFF	TGTGCCAGCAGCCCCAGGGGGCTTTACACCGGGGAGCTGTTTTTT
TRBV5-4	NA	TRBD2	TRBJ2-5	CASSLIAGGQETQYF	TGTGCCAGCAGCCTGATAGCGGGGGGGCAAGAGACCCAGTACTTC
TRBV4-1	NA	TRBD2	TRBJ2-5	CASSQDPGLATQYF	TGCGCCAGCAGCCAAGACCCGGGACTAGCGACCCAGTACTTC
TRBV7-2	NA	NA	TRBJ1-2	CASSLRTAGYTF	TGTGCCAGCAGCTTGAGGACAGCGGGCTACACCTTC
TRBV11-3	NA	NA	TRBJ2-1	CASSLEVGGGYLNEQFF	TGTGCCAGCAGCCTAGAAGTTGGAGGGGGCTATCTCAATGAGCAGTTCTTC
TRBV18	NA	NA	TRBJ1-1	CASSPPNLAGAFF	TGTGCCAGCTCACCACCGAATCTTGCAGGAGCTTTCTTT
TRBV9	NA	NA	TRBJ1-1	CASSLREGGRGTEAFF	TGTGCCAGCAGCCTCCGGGAGGGGGGACGGGGGACTGAAGCTTTCTTT
TRBV9	NA	TRBD1	TRBJ1-5	CASSATGGDQPQHF	TGTGCCAGCAGCGCGACAGGGGGGGATCAGCCCCAGCATTTT
TRBV21-1	NA	NA	TRBJ1-4	CASSKGRVVEKLFF	TGTGCCAGCAGCAAAGGCAGGGTTGTTGAAAAACTGTTTTTT
TRBV7-9	medium-sized	NA	TRBJ1-4	CASSGVGVTLFF	TGTGCCAGCAGCGGAGTCGGGGTAACACTGTTTTTT
TRBV5-1	NA	TRBD1	TRBJ1-5	CASSITGGNQPQHF	TGCGCCAGCAGCATCACAGGGGGTAATCAGCCCCAGCATTTT
TRBV9	NA	TRBD2	TRBJ2-1	CASSVDSGGFDEQFF	TGTGCCAGCAGCGTTGATAGCGGGGGTTTCGATGAGCAGTTCTTC
TRBV5-1	few	TRBD1	TRBJ1-1	CASRQDRVRAFF	TGCGCCAGCAGGCAGGACAGGGTACGGGCTTTCTTT
TRBV5-1	NA	TRBD1	TRBJ1-1	CASREGTGDTEAFF	TGCGCCAGCAGAGAAGGGACAGGGGACACTGAAGCTTTCTTT
TRBV7-2	NA	TRBD2	TRBJ2-1	CASSVSGGLSYNEQFF	TGTGCCAGCAGCGTTAGCGGGGGCTTATCCTACAATGAGCAGTTCTTC
TRBV29-1	once	NA	TRBJ2-1	CSAPSGIYYNEQFF	TGCAGCGCCCCCAGCGGTATCTATTACAATGAGCAGTTCTTC
TRBV5-1	NA	NA	TRBJ1-6	CASSRRQDLYNSPLHF	TGCGCCAGCAGCCGACGACAGGACCTCTATAATTCACCCCTCCACTTT
TRBV7-3	NA	NA	TRBJ1-1	CASSFTRNTEAFF	TGTGCCAGCAGCTTTACTAGGAACACTGAAGCTTTCTTT
TRBV7-2	NA	NA	TRBJ1-5	CASSPFAADTNQPQHF	TGTGCCAGCAGCCCATTTGCTGCGGATACAAATCAGCCCCAGCATTTT
TRBV6-6	NA	TRBD1	TRBJ2-3	CASSFGTGSTDTQYF	TGTGCCAGCAGTTTTGGGACAGGGAGCACAGATACGCAGTATTTT
TRBV7-9	NA	TRBD2	TRBJ2-1	CASSLVSGGVISSYNEQFF	TGTGCCAGCAGCTTAGTGTCGGGGGGGGTAATAAGCTCCTACAATGAGCAGTTCTTC
TRBV29-1	NA	NA	TRBJ1-3	CSVGESAGNTIYF	TGCAGCGTTGGGGAGTCTGCCGGAAACACCATATATTTT
TRBV29-1	once	TRBD1	TRBJ1-2	CSGGTGGFRGYTF	TGCAGCGGCGGGACAGGGGGTTTCAGAGGCTACACCTTC
TRBV6-5	NA	NA	TRBJ2-2	CASSYDGAGELFF	TGTGCCAGCAGTTACGACGGGGCCGGGGAGCTGTTTTTT
TRBV6-5	NA	NA	TRBJ2-1	CASSYRTFNEQFF	TGTGCCAGCAGTTACAGGACATTCAATGAGCAGTTCTTC
TRBV10-3	NA	NA	TRBJ1-2	CATIGGGADKGYTF	TGTGCCACGATTGGGGGGGGCGCGGATAAGGGCTACACCTTC
TRBV7-2	NA	NA	TRBJ1-4	CASSLDPGEDEKLFF	TGTGCCAGCAGCTTAGACCCGGGGGAAGATGAAAAACTGTTTTTT
TRBV7-9	NA	TRBD1	TRBJ1-3	CASSLQSTGGLTGNTIYF	TGTGCCAGCAGCTTACAATCGACAGGGGGATTGACTGGAAACACCATATATTTT
TRBV6-1	NA	TRBD1	TRBJ2-5	CASIIDRGRETQYF	TGTGCCAGCATTATAGACAGGGGGCGCGAGACCCAGTACTTC
TRBV7-6	NA	TRBD1	TRBJ2-1	CASAPEGASNEQFF	TGTGCCAGCGCCCCAGAGGGGGCGAGCAATGAGCAGTTCTTC
TRBV7-9	NA	NA	TRBJ2-4	CASSYLPGSSRNIQYF	TGTGCCAGCAGCTATTTACCGGGGTCTAGCCGTAATATTCAGTACTTC
TRBV6-6	few	TRBD1	TRBJ1-6	CASRGGQGVNSPLHF	TGTGCCAGCAGGGGGGGACAGGGGGTAAATTCACCCCTCCACTTT
TRBV4-3	NA	NA	TRBJ1-1	CASSQGGEGTEAFF	TGCGCCAGCAGCCAGGGAGGCGAGGGAACTGAAGCTTTCTTT
TRBV19	few	NA	TRBJ2-7	CASSEQVTYEQYF	TGTGCCAGTAGTGAACAAGTAACCTACGAGCAGTACTTC
TRBV7-2	NA	NA	TRBJ1-4	CASSFRIGVNEKLFF	TGTGCCAGCAGCTTCCGAATTGGAGTCAATGAAAAACTGTTTTTT
TRBV10-3	NA	NA	TRBJ1-4	CAISPGPNRGKLFF	TGTGCCATTTCACCGGGCCCCAACCGGGGAAAACTGTTTTTT
TRBV4-3	NA	NA	TRBJ2-1	CASSYGLPPSYNEQFF	TGCGCCAGCAGCTATGGACTACCCCCCTCCTACAATGAGCAGTTCTTC
TRBV19	once	NA	TRBJ2-3	CASSIVGLTGTDTQYF	TGTGCCAGTAGTATAGTCGGACTAACGGGGACAGATACGCAGTATTTT
TRBV5-1	once	NA	TRBJ2-5	CASSLLFQETQYF	TGCGCCAGCAGCTTGCTGTTCCAAGAGACCCAGTACTTC
TRBV11-2	NA	NA	TRBJ1-1	CASSLVSRVPEAFF	TGTGCCAGCAGCTTAGTGTCCAGGGTACCTGAAGCTTTCTTT
TRBV12-2	NA	NA	TRBJ1-5	CASRLGDRGSNQPQHF	TGTGCAAGTCGCTTAGGGGACAGGGGAAGCAATCAGCCCCAGCATTTT
TRBV5-1	few	NA	TRBJ2-2	CASSRGLGRSGELFF	TGCGCCAGCAGCCGCGGGTTGGGCCGGTCCGGGGAGCTGTTTTTT
TRBV27	few	NA	TRBJ1-2	CASSPLTGKAGYTF	TGTGCCAGCAGTCCCCTTACAGGGAAGGCTGGCTACACCTTC
TRBV7-9	NA	TRBD1	TRBJ2-2	CASSSGTGLAGELFF	TGTGCCAGCAGCTCCGGGACAGGGCTTGCCGGGGAGCTGTTTTTT
TRBV2	NA	TRBD1	TRBJ1-2	CASSGTGVYGYTF	TGTGCTAGCAGTGGGACAGGGGTCTATGGCTACACCTTC
TRBV6-5	few	NA	TRBJ1-1	CASSYGWGELNTEAFF	TGTGCCAGCAGTTACGGTTGGGGAGAATTAAACACTGAAGCTTTCTTT
TRBV11-2	NA	NA	TRBJ2-2	CASSLRGGANTGELFF	TGTGCCAGCAGCTTAAGGGGGGGGGCGAACACCGGGGAGCTGTTTTTT
TRBV7-6	NA	NA	TRBJ1-1	CASSPLPLNTEAFF	TGTGCCAGCAGCCCACTACCACTCAACACTGAAGCTTTCTTT